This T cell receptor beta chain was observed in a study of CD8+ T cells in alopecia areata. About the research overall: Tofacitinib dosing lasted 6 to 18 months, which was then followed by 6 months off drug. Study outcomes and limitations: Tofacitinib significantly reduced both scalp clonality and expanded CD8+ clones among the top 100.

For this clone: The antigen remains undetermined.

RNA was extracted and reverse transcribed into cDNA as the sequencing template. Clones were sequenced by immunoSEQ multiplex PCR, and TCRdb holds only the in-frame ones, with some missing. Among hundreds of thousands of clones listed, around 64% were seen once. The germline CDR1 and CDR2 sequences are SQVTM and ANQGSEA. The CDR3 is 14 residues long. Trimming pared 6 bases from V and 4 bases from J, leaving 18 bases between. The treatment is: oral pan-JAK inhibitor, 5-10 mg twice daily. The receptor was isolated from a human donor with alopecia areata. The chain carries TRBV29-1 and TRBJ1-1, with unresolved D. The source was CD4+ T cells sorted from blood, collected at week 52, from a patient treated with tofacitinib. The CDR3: CSVTSMVGGTEAFF. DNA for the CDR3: TGCAGCGTCACATCCATGGTTGGAGGCACTGAAGCTTTCTTT. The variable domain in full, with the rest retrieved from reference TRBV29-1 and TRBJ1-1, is SAVISQKPSRDICQRGTSLTIQCQVDSQVTMMFWYRQQPGQSLTLIATANQGSEATYESGFVIDKFPISRPNLTFSTLTVSNMSPEDSSIYLCSVTSMVGGTEAFFGQGTRLTVV.